The present TCR beta chain was sequenced within a study of cytomegalovirus exposure and HLA in healthy donors. Study-wide context: For the approximately 430 genotyped donors, 75% to 90% fell within the Caucasian-associated ancestry cluster. Findings of the study overall: Some public TCRs appeared in many individuals, while most sequences were rare. For most TCR beta V segments, an earlier analysis put the productive rate at about 90% or about 30% of the time.

PCR employed 60 Vbeta and 13 Jbeta primers. Sequencing used immunoSEQ multiplex PCR; TCRdb keeps in-frame clones, though not all of them. This table holds some 150,000 clones, 75% to 90% found once. Comment on this clone: Its target is not known.

Germline CDR1 and CDR2: MNHEY and SMNVEV (reference sequence). V shed 0 bases and J shed 0 bases, with 9 bases lying between them. CDR3 length: 16 amino acids. This clonotype was obtained from a young man in good health and CMV-seronegative. This sequence joins TRBV27 and TRBJ2-1; D call uncertain. Sequencing was carried out using PBMCs. The CDR3 here is CASSLSQYSSYNEQFF. CDR3 coding DNA: TGTGCCAGCAGTTTATCGCAGTACAGCTCCTACAATGAGCAGTTCTTC.